The clone carrying this T cell receptor beta chain was found a few times. Its target is unknown. Roughly 10^5 TCR templates underwent assay in each sample. Clones were sequenced by immunoSEQ multiplex PCR, and TCRdb holds only the in-frame ones, with some missing. The data hold some 65,000 clones, with 80% to 90% observed a single time. This sample is part of a study of siplizumab effects on memory and regulatory T cells. General study points: Memory cells seemed less diverse than naive T cells, which seemed major alloresponse contributors. Proof of suppressive function in proliferating Tregs from siplizumab cultures was not established. The drug siplizumab significantly decreased the alloreactive sequences that could be traced to unstimulated CD4+ memory cells.

V lost 2 bases, J lost 4 bases, and 6 bases lay in between. The CDR3 runs 13 residues. Germline V gives CDR1 LNHDA, CDR2 SQIVND (reference sequence). The chain recombines TRBV19 with TRBJ1-5, with D unclear. Sequenced sample: Tregs sorted from blood. This TCR was sampled from a human donor in good health. CDR3 bases: TGTGCCAGTAGTATACACCGAAATCAGCCCCAGCATTTT. This translates into CASSIHRNQPQHF.